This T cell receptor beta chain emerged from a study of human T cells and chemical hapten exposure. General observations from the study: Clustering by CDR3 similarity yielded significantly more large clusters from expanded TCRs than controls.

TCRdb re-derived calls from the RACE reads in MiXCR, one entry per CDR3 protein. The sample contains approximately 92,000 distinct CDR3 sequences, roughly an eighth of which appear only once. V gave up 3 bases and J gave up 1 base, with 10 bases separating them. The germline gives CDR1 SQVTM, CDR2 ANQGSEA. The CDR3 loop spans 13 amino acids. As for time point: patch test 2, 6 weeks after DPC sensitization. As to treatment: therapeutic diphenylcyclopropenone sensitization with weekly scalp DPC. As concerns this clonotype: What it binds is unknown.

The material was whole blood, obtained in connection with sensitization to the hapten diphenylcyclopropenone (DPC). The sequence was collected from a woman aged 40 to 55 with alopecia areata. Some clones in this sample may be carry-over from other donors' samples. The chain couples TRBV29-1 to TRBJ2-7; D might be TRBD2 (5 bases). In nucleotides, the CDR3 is TGCAGCGTTGAGGCGGAGGAGTCCTACGAGCAGTACTTC. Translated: CSVEAEESYEQYF.